This TCR beta chain was identified during a study of human CD8 memory T cell subsets. Extraction of RNA, which was performed with an RNeasy Mini Kit, drew on duplicate vials of some 150,000 sorted CD8+ T cells per subset. Study findings and constraints: Unlike effector memory cells, stem-like memory and precursor exhausted T cells displayed similarly high diversity. Chao1 estimates pointed to stem-like memory T cells having more diversity than precursor exhausted T cells did. When compared with each other, stem-like memory and precursor exhausted T cell repertoires showed minimal overlap.

The CDR3 consists of 16 residues. CDR1 and CDR2 (germline): PRHDT, FYEKMQ (reference sequence). Researchers made TCR beta libraries via UMI-labeled 5' RACE. TCRdb re-analyzed the 5' RACE reads; it lists each CDR3 protein once, without DNA. The table lists almost 5,500 distinct CDR3 sequences. Comment on this clonotype: Its antigen is currently unknown.

Sequences were obtained from CD8+ effector memory T cells (TEM) sorted from PBMCs. Subset defined: effector memory CD8 T cells, CCR7- CD45RO+ CD95+. This chain uses TRBV13 with TRBJ1-1. The TCR sequence derives from a human donor in good health. The CDR3 reads CASSPEGQPLGTEAFF.